The entry that follows covers one T cell receptor (beta chain) sequence. The antigen is undetermined. Study-level findings and limits: Tumor memory CD4+ T cell TCR gene usage clustered with blood and lymph node memory CD4+ cells and lymph node naive CD4+ cells.

Full-length variable regions came from constant-region reverse primers plus semi-nested Nested Universal Primer A PCR. TCRdb processed the 5' RACE reads anew with MiXCR; each CDR3 protein has one entry. The sample has fewer than 50,000 distinct CDR3 sequences, approximately 23% seen once; the top ten hold around 4.1%. Per the germline V gene, CDR1 is LGHNA and CDR2 is YNFKEQ. The CDR3 is 15 residues long. The trim removed 7 bases at V and 4 bases at J, leaving 5 bases unmatched. Treg sorting used a CD4+CD25+CD127-/low gate. The chain joins TRBV4-2 to TRBJ2-3; 13 bases align to TRBD2. The sequence was collected from a female donor with breast cancer. Sequencing was carried out using Tregs sorted from a lymph node. In DNA, the CDR3 is TGTGCCAGCACCACTAGCGGGGGGGCCCCAGATACGCAGTATTTT. This translates into CASTTSGGAPDTQYF.